Following are 15 T cell receptor beta chains from one sample sequenced in a study of OX40 agonist ivuxolimab in advanced cancers. Libraries were prepared by immunoSEQ multiplex PCR; TCRdb keeps only in-frame clonotypes and omits some of them. This sample yields some 19,000 clones, of which nearly 85% are seen a single time; approximately 56% belongs to the top ten. Sequenced material: CD4+ or CD8+ T cells sorted from blood, taken in a trial of the OX40 agonist ivuxolimab. Receptors were obtained from an adult with an advanced solid tumor such as melanoma, head and neck, liver or kidney cancer.

CDR3 in amino acids: CASSPFQFNQPQHF. The CDR3 nucleotides read TGTGCCAGCAGTCCCTTCCAGTTCAATCAGCCCCAGCATTTT. The rearrangement uses TRBV28 and TRBJ1-5; D not certain. Looked up from germline, CDR1 is MDHEN and CDR2 is SYDVKM. The CDR3 has 14 residues. V was clipped by 5 bases and J by 3 bases, with 11 bases between them.

The chain links TRBV7-9 to TRBJ2-7, with D perhaps matching TRBD1 (6 bases). The CDR3 consists of 14 residues. Trimming took 1 base from V and 3 from J, leaving 10 bases between them. CDR1 is SEHNR, CDR2 FQNEAQ, per germline (reference sequence). This chain's CDR3 is CASSLVNRDYEQYF. The CDR3 nucleotides read TGTGCCAGCAGCTTAGTGAACAGGGACTACGAGCAGTACTTC.

By frequency in the sample, this clone is medium-sized. This chain joins TRBV2 and TRBJ2-7; 10 bases agree with TRBD2. In germline, CDR1 is SNHLY, CDR2 FYNNEI. The CDR3 loop spans 14 amino acids. Trimming cost V 8 bases and J 3 bases; bases outside gene matches: 7. The CDR3 here is CASEEAGGFYEQYF. The CDR3 nucleotides read TGTGCCAGCGAAGAAGCGGGGGGGTTCTACGAGCAGTACTTC.

J is TRBJ2-5 and V is TRBV21-1. TRBV21-1 is a recognized pseudogene. The CDR3 sequence is 14 residues long. The CDR3 nucleotides are TGTGCCAGCAGCAAAGAGGACGGTGCAGAGACCCAGTACTTC. Translated, it gives CASSKEDGAETQYF.

The V gene is TRBV29-1, the J gene TRBJ1-4, with 10 bases lining up with TRBD1. From germline, CDR1 is SQVTM and CDR2 ANQGSEA. The CDR3 length is 17 residues. Trimming at V came to 3 bases and at J to 6 bases, leaving 13 bases not matched to a gene. CDR3 protein: CSVEGTGEVLEYEKLFF. The CDR3 DNA is TGCAGCGTTGAGGGGACAGGGGAAGTGTTGGAGTATGAAAAACTGTTTTTT.

The chain has TRBV7-9 and TRBJ2-7; possible D gene TRBD2, 6 bases. Trimming stripped 4 bases from V and 5 bases from J, with 18 bases between. Germline V CDR1 and CDR2: SEHNR, FQNEAQ (reference sequence). CDR3 length equals 15 residues. Written as DNA, the CDR3 is TGTGCCAGCAGCTCCCTACTCGTAGCGGAAAACGAGCAGTACTTC. The encoded protein is CASSSLLVAENEQYF. Full variable domain (outside the CDR3, taken from reference TRBV7-9 and TRBJ2-7): DTGVSQNPRHKITKRGQNVTFRCDPISEHNRLYWYRQTLGQGPEFLTYFQNEAQLEKSRLLSDRFSAERPKGSFSTLEIQRTEQGDSAMYLCASSSLLVAENEQYFGPGTRLTVT.

This chain connects TRBV4-2 to TRBJ1-5; no firm D call. Germline lookup yields CDR1 LGHNA and CDR2 YNFKEQ. V was shortened by 0 bases and J by 6 bases, with 6 bases between the two germline ends. The CDR3 runs 13 residues. The CDR3 sequence is CASSQDLGQPQHF. As DNA, the CDR3 is TGTGCCAGCAGCCAAGATCTTGGTCAGCCCCAGCATTTT.

The chain has TRBV30 and TRBJ2-5; 8 nucleotides match TRBD1. With 4 bases clipped from V and 11 bases from J, the junction kept 15 bases outside the gene matches. The germline CDR1 and CDR2 sequences are GTSNPN and SVGIG (reference sequence). The CDR3 consists of 14 residues. The CDR3 spells CAWIPPTGAGEQYF. CDR3 bases: TGTGCCTGGATCCCACCGACAGGGGCGGGTGAGCAGTACTTC.

V usage is TRBV6-6 and J usage is TRBJ1-1; 10 bases align to TRBD1. This CDR3 is built from 16 residues. After removal of 2 bases from V and 0 bases from J, the junction contained 3 bases not matched to a gene. Germline-derived CDR1 and CDR2 are MNHNY and SVGAGI (reference sequence). The CDR3 sequence: CASSYGTGAMNTEAFF. In DNA, the CDR3 is TGTGCCAGCAGTTACGGGACAGGGGCGATGAACACTGAAGCTTTCTTT.

V usage is TRBV29-1 and J usage is TRBJ2-1, with D possibly being TRBD1 (6 bases). V gave up 2 bases and J gave up 4 bases, with 12 bases separating them. CDR1 is SQVTM and CDR2 is ANQGSEA in the germline V gene. The CDR3 loop spans 14 amino acids. The CDR3 coding sequence is TGCAGCGTTGAACAGGACAGACTGTACAATGAGCAGTTCTTC. Translation gives CSVEQDRLYNEQFF.

The V and J genes are TRBV6-6 and TRBJ2-5; tentatively, D is TRBD2 (6 bases). Germline V gene lookup returns CDR1 MNHNY and CDR2 SVGAGI (reference sequence). With 5 bases removed from V and 5 bases from J, the gap between germline ends came to 18 bases. CDR3 length equals 15 residues. CDR3 residues: CASSPGTAPSETQYF. DNA of the CDR3: TGTGCCAGCAGTCCCGGGACTGCTCCCTCGGAGACCCAGTACTTC.

This clone was found once. The genes are TRBV29-1 and TRBJ2-7; 12 bases line up with TRBD2. The germline CDR1 and CDR2 sequences are SQVTM and ANQGSEA. J lost 4 bases, V lost 6 bases, and 7 bases had no gene match. The length of the CDR3 is 14 residues. The CDR3 loop reads CSVIGLAGPYEQYF. CDR3 DNA sequence: TGCAGCGTGATTGGACTAGCGGGACCTTACGAGCAGTACTTC.

The chain links TRBV7-6 to TRBJ2-1, with 9 bases lining up with TRBD2. The J segment lost 6 bases and the V segment lost 5 bases, leaving 14 bases of the junction unmatched. This CDR3 contains 17 residues. Germline V gene sequence: CDR1 SGHVS, CDR2 FNYEAQ. The CDR3 bases are TGTGCCAGCAGCGCCCCGGGACTAGCTGGTGGTGGCAATGAGCAGTTCTTC. Residues: CASSAPGLAGGGNEQFF.

This chain uses TRBV19 with TRBJ2-7, with D possibly TRBD1 on 6 matching bases. Germline CDR1 is LNHDA and CDR2 is SQIVND (reference sequence). V lost 3 bases and J lost 0, with 12 bases in between. This CDR3 is 15 amino acids long. DNA for the CDR3: TGTGCCAGTAGTATCGTGGACAGTAGCTCCTACGAGCAGTACTTC. It specifies CASSIVDSSSYEQYF.

Concerning this clone: At one end the junction does not follow the germline gene, possibly because of a read error. The chain joins TRBV7-9 to TRBJ2-4; D is uncertain. There are 11 residues in the CDR3. CDR1 is SEHNR and CDR2 is FQNEAQ in the germline V gene (reference sequence). CDR3 nucleotide sequence: TGTGCCAGCAGCCCTGCGGTCTTGTCGGACTTC. Residues: CASSPAVLSDF.